Below, 30 T cell receptor beta chains from the same sample are listed, as sequenced in a study of blood T cells in healthy people across ages. A second about 6 to 12 cycle PCR used barcoded and J-beta primers. TCRdb ran MiXCR on the 5' RACE reads and lists one entry per CDR3 protein. Of about 1.6 million distinct CDR3 sequences in the sample, around 35% are singletons; the top ten hold 11%. Input material: blood. These TCRs come from a woman aged 25 to 39 in good health.

This sequence joins TRBV5-1 and TRBJ2-1; 7 bases fit TRBD2. CDR3 length: 14 residues. The V gene's germline CDR1 is SGHRS and CDR2 YFSETQ. The V and J ends lost 7 bases and 3 bases, in that order; junction bases with no gene match: 7. The CDR3 nucleotides read TGCGCCAGCCTGGGGGGGGAGTACTACAATGAGCAGTTCTTC. This sequence encodes CASLGGEYYNEQFF.

This clonotype was seen many times. The V and J genes are TRBV18 and TRBJ2-7; D may be TRBD1 (6 bases). The ends were cut back, 8 bases at V and 0 bases at J, with 14 bases in the middle. The CDR3 runs to 14 residues. Germline V gene lookup returns CDR1 KGHSH and CDR2 LQKENI. CDR3 protein: CASSSQGSSYEQYF. The CDR3 nucleotides are TGTGCCAGCAGCTCTCAGGGGAGCTCCTACGAGCAGTACTTC.

This chain joins TRBV30 and TRBJ2-3; TRBD2 might be the D (6 bases). The V and J ends lost 1 base and 4 bases respectively, with 12 bases between them. The CDR3 consists of 14 residues. Germline V gives CDR1 GTSNPN, CDR2 SVGIG (reference sequence). CDR3 in DNA: TGTGCCTGGAGTGCCGGGACTGGGGCAGATACGCAGTATTTT. It translates to CAWSAGTGADTQYF.

In its sample, this clonotype was seen a few times. V is TRBV7-8 and J is TRBJ2-4; D ambiguous. The DNA end is a closer match to TRBJ2-7, so the J assignment may be wrong. The CDR3 is 15 amino acids. Germline CDR1 and CDR2: SGHVS and FQNEAQ. CDR3 DNA: TGTGCCAGCAGCTTAGAGTGGGAAAGGGCCTACGAGCAGTACTTC. This codes for CASSLEWERAYEQYF.

The chain joins TRBV6-2 or TRBV6-3 to TRBJ2-3, with 7 nucleotides matching TRBD2. The CDR3 length is 16 residues. From germline, CDR1 is MNHEY and CDR2 SVGEGT. The V gene end was trimmed by 6 bases and the J gene end by 2 bases; junction bases not matched to a gene: 11. The CDR3 bases are TGTGCCAGCAGCCCCGTGGGACTACCCGACACAGATACGCAGTATTTT. Translated, it gives CASSPVGLPDTDTQYF.

This clonotype was counted between two and nine times. The J gene is TRBJ2-3, the V gene TRBV15; TRBD2 is a possible D gene (5 bases). Germline CDR1 is LNHNV and CDR2 is YYDKDF (reference sequence). Trimming removed 0 bases at V and 0 bases at J, with 13 bases between. The CDR3 contains 17 residues. The CDR3 protein is CATSREIKRTSTDTQYF. The CDR3 nucleotides read TGTGCCACCAGCAGAGAGATCAAGCGGACTAGCACAGATACGCAGTATTTT. Complete variable domain (other parts from reference TRBV15 and TRBJ2-3): DAMVIQNPRYQVTQFGKPVTLSCSQTLNHNVMYWYQQKSSQAPKLLFHYYDKDFNNEADTPDNFQSRRPNTSFCFLDIRSPGLGDTAMYLCATSREIKRTSTDTQYFGPGTRLTVL.

This clonotype has ten or more counts. J is TRBJ2-7 and V is TRBV5-1; TRBD1 agrees at 9 bases. With 4 bases clipped from V and 2 bases from J, the junction kept 4 bases outside the gene matches. The CDR3 has 14 residues. Germline CDR1 SGHRS, CDR2 YFSETQ. CDR3 sequence reads: CASSVDRGPYEQYF. CDR3 DNA sequence: TGCGCCAGCAGCGTGGACAGGGGCCCCTACGAGCAGTACTTC.

This clonotype was detected ten times or more. The rearrangement uses TRBV7-9 and TRBJ2-1; 7 bases are shared with TRBD2. Germline values: CDR1 SEHNR, CDR2 FQNEAQ (reference sequence). The CDR3 loop spans 19 amino acids. V was pared by 3 bases and J by 0 bases, with 14 bases of the junction left unmatched. CDR3 nucleotides: TGTGCCAGCAGCTTGGGGCGGGAGAAGGGTAAGGGCTCCTACAATGAGCAGTTCTTC. Translated, it gives CASSLGREKGKGSYNEQFF.

V and J are TRBV6-6 and TRBJ1-4; no reliable D call. Trimming took off 2 bases at V and 3 bases at J, with 10 bases between the two ends. In germline, CDR1 is MNHNY, CDR2 SVGAGI (reference sequence). The CDR3 runs to 15 residues. The CDR3 loop is CASSYAERANEKLFF. CDR3 nucleotides: TGTGCCAGCAGTTACGCGGAGCGGGCTAATGAAAAACTGTTTTTT.

The chain employs TRBV7-2 and TRBJ2-3, with 7 bases lining up with TRBD2. The germline CDR1 and CDR2 sequences are SGHTA and FQGNSA. This CDR3 has 16 amino acids. V gave up 5 bases and J gave up 4 bases; unmatched junction bases: 12. The CDR3 region is CASSPTSVWSADTQYF. The CDR3 region has the DNA TGTGCCAGCAGCCCTACTAGCGTGTGGAGCGCAGATACGCAGTATTTT.

V gene TRBV6-6 combines with J gene TRBJ1-4; D gene unclear. The CDR3 is 12 residues long. Germline-derived CDR1 and CDR2 are MNHNY and SVGAGI (reference sequence). V was pared by 5 bases and J by 8 bases, with 9 bases between. The CDR3 region has the DNA TGTGCCAGCAGTGCCCCAAAGGAAAAACTGTTTTTT. The encoded protein is CASSAPKEKLFF.

The gene calls are TRBV20-1 and TRBJ1-5, with 7 bases lining up with TRBD1. V was clipped by 3 bases and J by 6 bases; unmatched bases: 8. The CDR3 covers 14 residues. The germline V gene has CDR1 DFQATT and CDR2 SNEGSKA (reference sequence). CDR3 in amino acids: CSARSGTGVQPQHF. The DNA for the CDR3 is TGCAGTGCTAGGTCCGGAACAGGGGTTCAGCCCCAGCATTTT.

The chain's CDR3 is CASSSETSGEETQYF. The CDR3, as DNA: TGTGCCAGCAGCTCAGAGACTAGCGGGGAAGAGACCCAGTACTTC. This rearrangement joins TRBV7-2 to TRBJ2-5; 11 nucleotides line up with TRBD2. Looked up from germline, CDR1 is SGHTA and CDR2 is FQGNSA. The CDR3 covers 15 residues. Trimming cost V 4 bases and J 3 bases; bases outside gene matches: 4.

Details on this clonotype: This clone may be a read error of a much larger clone one base away. The chain has TRBV10-3 and TRBJ1-5, with D possibly TRBD1 on 5 matching bases. Per germline, CDR1 ENHRY and CDR2 SYGVKD. The CDR3 totals 13 residues. V was cut by 3 bases and J by 6 bases, with 9 bases left in between. The CDR3 reads CAISDRGSQPQHF. CDR3 in DNA: TGTGCCATCAGTGATCGGGGGAGTCAGCCCCAGCATTTT.

The chain combines TRBV7-3 with TRBJ2-3; perhaps TRBD2 as D (6 bases). The CDR3 covers 14 residues. V lost 7 bases and J 2 bases, leaving 13 bases between the germline ends. Germline V gives CDR1 SGHTA, CDR2 FQGTGA. The CDR3 is CASTQTSSTDTQYF. The CDR3 DNA reads TGTGCCAGCACCCAGACTAGTTCCACAGATACGCAGTATTTT.

The sample holds many counts of this clonotype. The chain carries TRBV4-1 and TRBJ2-5; 9 bases are a match to TRBD2. The CDR3 spans 15 residues. J gave up 2 bases and V 4 bases, and 5 bases lay outside the gene matches. Germline V CDR1 and CDR2: MGHRA, YSYEKL. CDR3 nucleotide sequence: TGCGCCAGCAGCCTCATGACTAGCGGACAAGAGACCCAGTACTTC. It is translated as CASSLMTSGQETQYF.

The V gene is TRBV10-2, the J gene TRBJ1-4; 8 bases agree with TRBD1. CDR1 and CDR2 from the germline V gene are WSHSY and SAAADI. V was clipped by 10 bases and J by 8 bases; unmatched bases: 6. CDR3 length: 12 residues. This CDR3 reads CATGQGKEKLFF. CDR3 coding DNA: TGCGCCACAGGACAGGGTAAAGAAAAACTGTTTTTT.

CDR3: CAWSRSGAYEQYF. As DNA, the CDR3 is TGTGCCTGGAGTAGGAGTGGGGCGTACGAGCAGTACTTC. The chain is built from TRBV30 and TRBJ2-7; TRBD1 might be the D (5 bases). Germline V gives CDR1 GTSNPN, CDR2 SVGIG (reference sequence). The V end was cut by 2 bases, the J end by 4 bases, with 12 bases between. CDR3 length: 13 amino acids.

This clonotype has a handful of counts. The chain has TRBV20-1 and TRBJ2-7, with no clear D. V shed 0 bases and J shed 9 bases, with 9 bases lying between them. This CDR3 contains 11 residues. CDR1 and CDR2 (germline): DFQATT, SNEGSKA (reference sequence). CDR3 coding DNA: TGCAGTGCTAGAGATCAACTGGGGCAGTACTTC. Protein sequence: CSARDQLGQYF.

This clonotype was counted ten times or more. Written as DNA, the CDR3 is TGCGCCAGCAGCGTGGACAAGACCTACGAGCAGTACTTC. It encodes CASSVDKTYEQYF. The chain carries TRBV5-1 and TRBJ2-7; D is perhaps TRBD1 (5 bases). Per germline, CDR1 SGHRS and CDR2 YFSETQ. The CDR3 length is 13 residues. V lost 4 bases and J lost 2, with 10 bases in between.

This clonotype was seen more than once but under ten times. The genes are TRBV7-8 and TRBJ2-5; 7 bases map to TRBD1. The germline CDR1 and CDR2 sequences are SGHVS and FQNEAQ. The V segment lost 2 bases and the J segment 1 base; nucleotides outside the gene matches: 10. This CDR3 spans 17 amino acids. The CDR3 is CASSLLSWDSLQETQYF. In nucleotides, the CDR3 is TGTGCCAGCAGCTTACTGTCTTGGGACAGCCTCCAAGAGACCCAGTACTTC.

A word on this clonotype: An end of the junction does not agree with germline; a read error may underlie this. The chain couples TRBV27 to TRBJ1-5; the D gene is possibly TRBD1 (5 bases). This CDR3 comprises 16 residues. In germline, CDR1 is MNHEY, CDR2 SMNVEV (reference sequence). CDR3 bases: TGTGCCAGCAGTTCCCTGACAGCACATAGCAATCCGCCCCAGCATTTT. Its protein is CASSSLTAHSNPPQHF.

Note on this clonotype: A read error is possible here, since a much larger clone lies one base away. CDR3 bases: TGCGCCAGCGGCCAAGATCCCACGGGACTAGCGTTCCTTGAGCAGTTCTTC. Protein product: CASGQDPTGLAFLEQFF. The chain carries TRBV4-1 and TRBJ2-1; the match to TRBD2 covers 10 bases. The germline V gene encodes CDR1 MGHRA and CDR2 YSYEKL. This CDR3 comprises 17 residues.

The V gene is TRBV27, the J gene TRBJ1-2; tentatively, D is TRBD1 (6 bases). CDR3 length equals 14 residues. Germline lookup yields CDR1 MNHEY and CDR2 SMNVEV (reference sequence). The V gene lost 6 bases and the J gene lost 8 bases, with 19 bases spanning the gap. In DNA, the CDR3 is TGTGCCAGCAGGTCCCGGGCCGACGGGGGCGGCTACACCTTC. Its protein is CASRSRADGGGYTF.

V is TRBV10-3 and J is TRBJ1-2; D unresolved. Germline CDR1 and CDR2: ENHRY and SYGVKD. This CDR3 spans 10 amino acids. Trimming shortened V by 10 bases and J by 6 bases, and 9 bases separated the two germline ends. CDR3 loop: CATKGDGYTF. As DNA, the CDR3 is TGTGCCACTAAGGGAGATGGCTACACCTTC.

The chain combines TRBV6-2 or TRBV6-3 with TRBJ2-4; D is unclear. Looked up from germline, CDR1 is MNHEY and CDR2 is SVGEGT. The CDR3 is 15 residues long. Trimming removed 6 bases at V and 4 bases at J, with 16 bases between. Written as DNA, the CDR3 is TGTGCCAGCAGCGTCAAGTACCTTAAAAAAAACATTCAGTACTTC. Its translation: CASSVKYLKKNIQYF.

This clonotype was counted ten times or more. The CDR3 sequence: CSAYRGTYEQYF. The CDR3 nucleotides are TGCAGTGCTTACAGGGGGACCTACGAGCAGTACTTC. The V gene is TRBV20-1, the J gene TRBJ2-7, with 8 bases matching TRBD1. V was pared by 5 bases and J by 2 bases, with 2 bases of the junction left unmatched. This CDR3 region has 12 residues. CDR1 is DFQATT, CDR2 SNEGSKA, per germline (reference sequence).

This chain uses TRBV4-2 with TRBJ2-1; D possibly matches TRBD1 or TRBD2 (7 bases each). Germline lookup yields CDR1 LGHNA and CDR2 YNFKEQ. The CDR3 runs 13 residues. V shed 9 bases and J shed 4 bases, with 13 bases lying between them. CDR3 residues: CASGGDSYNEQFF. For the CDR3, the DNA is TGTGCCAGTGGGGGGGACAGTTACAATGAGCAGTTCTTC.

A note on this clonotype: A much bigger clone sits one base away, suggesting this may be a read error. The chain employs TRBV5-1 and TRBJ2-1, with D possibly being TRBD1 or TRBD2 (5 bases each). The CDR3 spans 15 residues. Germline V lookup: CDR1 SGHRS, CDR2 YFSETQ. The V end lost 4 bases, the J end lost 7 bases, and 18 bases lay between the germline ends. Here the CDR3 reads CASSPGAGLKNEQFF. The CDR3 nucleotides are TGCGCCAGCAGCCCCGGGGCAGGCTTAAAAAATGAGCAGTTCTTC.

This clonotype turned up a few times. This chain links TRBV12-3 or TRBV12-4 with TRBJ2-1, with D perhaps matching TRBD1 (5 bases). V was cut by 9 bases and J by 0 bases, with 9 bases left in between. The CDR3 is 13 amino acids. The CDR3 protein is CASHRSSYNEQFF. CDR3 nucleotide sequence: TGTGCCAGTCACAGGAGCTCCTACAATGAGCAGTTCTTC.